What follows is one T cell receptor beta chain and its context. The clone's antigen remains unknown. No much larger clone exists at a distance of one base, and base qualities are not known. CDR1 LGHNA and CDR2 YNFKEQ were looked up in the germline V gene. Its CDR3 holds 20 amino acids, cysteine through phenylalanine. Left in the record is the CDR3 DNA by itself, 60 bases read in frame from the first base. V sheds 0 bases and J sheds 0 bases, leaving 21 bases between their ends. This entry comes from a study of shared T cell receptors in the human thymus (dated by TCRdb to about 2021). Turning to the overall study: The study examined how self-reactive, shared T-cell receptor alpha chains are generated in the human thymus.

The library was prepared using the immunoSEQ multiplex PCR assay. Held by TCRdb, this immuneACCESS table contains in-frame sequences only and omits some clones. Under half of the omission traces to an unresolved V gene where checked; the cause of the rest is unknown. In all, the sample holds about 660,000 clones, and around 87% of those were seen once. 0.009% to 0.0095% of the sample comes from the top ten. This sample also appeared in a second study, on human thymus T cells. Drawing on the second study: In Finland, the donors were immunologically healthy infants who were having open corrective cardiac surgery for congenital heart defects. Thymus tissue was obtained as surgical resects removed during corrective cardiac surgery. Usage of V and J gene segments appeared to be biased in both the thymic and the peripheral blood repertoires. The related research found that thymic TCR repertoires overlapped highly between unrelated individuals. The study characterized TCR alpha and beta repertoires from seven to nine infant thymus samples and a few related peripheral blood samples. Donor ages ranged from roughly 7 to 244 days, and the cohort comprised about 6 male and a couple of female infants. Thymocytes were mechanically released from the tissue and were stored as pellets of roughly 9.5-34 million cells at -70 degrees C. A QIAsymphony instrument was used to extract genomic DNA from the frozen cell pellets. TCRB and TCRAD loci were amplified from a standardized quantity of quality-controlled genomic DNA using the immunoSEQ multiplex PCR assay. The V(D)J region was spanned by amplicons of a length sufficient to cover the CDR3 and to identify V and J genes. Amplicon sequencing was performed on an Illumina platform through the commercial immunoSEQ service. Primer bias and sequencing errors were corrected as previously described, and TCRAD and TCRB were defined on the basis of the IMGT database. Analysis of the repertoires was done with immunoSEQ Analyzer 3.0 and VDJTools and included basic statistics, V/J segment usage, diversity estimates, rarefaction and pairwise overlap. Diversity was estimated with Chao1, ChaoE, Efron-Thisted, Shannon and inverse Simpson indices, and also on datasets down-sampled to the smallest sample. For repertoire overlap, CDR3 nucleotide sequence, V gene and J gene had to match strictly, and clustering was done by Jaccard-based multidimensional scaling. On average, thymus samples gave 650,000 to 1,000,000 unique TCRB clonotypes, whereas blood samples gave around 80,000.

Source material: thymocytes. The receptor chain draws on TRBV4-2 and TRBJ2-4; D gene: possibly TRBD2, on 6 matching bases. The source is a boy in the first two years of life with a congenital heart defect. Donor details come from another sample of the same person, matched by shared clones. CDR3 reads: CASSQETWRLERGAKNIQYF. In nucleotides, the sequence is TGTGCCAGCAGCCAAGAGACCTGGAGACTAGAGAGGGGAGCCAAAAACATTCAGTACTTC.